This T cell receptor beta chain was observed in a study of cytomegalovirus exposure and HLA in healthy donors. Trimming stripped 1 base from V and 2 bases from J, with 12 bases between. Germline-derived CDR1 and CDR2 are SGHRS and YFSETQ. This CDR3 is 15 amino acids long. In this sample, this clone turned up a few times. PCR primers comprised 60 Vbeta and 13 Jbeta primers. The repertoire was sequenced with immunoSEQ multiplex PCR; TCRdb's copy has only in-frame clones and lacks some. The profile shows around 160,000 clones, around 78% of them singletons. The chain carries TRBV5-1 and TRBJ1-2; D remains ambiguous. Material for sequencing was PBMCs. This sequence was found in a middle-aged man in good health and CMV-seropositive. CDR3 in DNA: TGCGCCAGCAGCTTGACAGACGGTGGGAACTATGGCTACACCTTC. Residues: CASSLTDGGNYGYTF.